The rows below give T cell receptor beta chains drawn from one sample of a study of OX40 agonist ivuxolimab in advanced cancers. Sequencing was performed with immunoSEQ multiplex PCR; in TCRdb, only in-frame clones are kept and a portion is missing. Among 55,000 to 80,000 clones, about 81% were seen once, and the ten largest hold around 2.3%. The starting material was CD4+ or CD8+ T cells sorted from blood, obtained in a trial of the OX40 agonist ivuxolimab. These receptors were taken from an adult with an advanced solid tumor such as melanoma, head and neck, liver or kidney cancer. Each CDR3 is given with its conserved first and last residue. Fields, in order: D gene, clone size, J gene, V gene, CDR3 DNA, CDR3 protein. The D gene is left open where the match is weak. Clone size is shown for a subset of rows, as once, few, many or a class of expanded clone.

D gene: TRBD1
clone size: NA
J gene: TRBJ1-1
V gene: TRBV6-1
CDR3 DNA: TGTGCCAGCAGTGATACTAACAGGGGGGCTTTCTTT
CDR3 protein: CASSDTNRGAFF

D gene: TRBD1
clone size: NA
J gene: TRBJ2-2
V gene: TRBV13
CDR3 DNA: TGTGCCAGCAGCCCGCGAAGTAGGACAGGGGGCTCGAACACCGGGGAGCTGTTTTTT
CDR3 protein: CASSPRSRTGGSNTGELFF

D gene: NA
clone size: NA
J gene: TRBJ2-2
V gene: TRBV5-6
CDR3 DNA: TGTGCCAGCAGCTTAAGGACGGTGGTGGGGACTCCGAACACCGGGGAGCTGTTTTTT
CDR3 protein: CASSLRTVVGTPNTGELFF

D gene: NA
clone size: NA
J gene: TRBJ2-2
V gene: TRBV14
CDR3 DNA: TGTGCCAGCAGCCAAGGCACAGGGCGGACCGGGGAGCTGTTTTTT
CDR3 protein: CASSQGTGRTGELFF

D gene: TRBD2
clone size: once
J gene: TRBJ2-7
V gene: TRBV29-1
CDR3 DNA: TGCAGCGTTGAAGCATACCGGGACGGAAGGACTAGCGGGGAGGGTTGGGATTCCTACGAGCAGTACTTC
CDR3 protein: CSVEAYRDGRTSGEGWDSYEQYF

D gene: TRBD2
clone size: few
J gene: TRBJ2-5
V gene: TRBV7-9
CDR3 DNA: TGTGCCAGCAGGCCGGCTAGCGGTATTGTACAAGAGACCCAGTACTTC
CDR3 protein: CASRPASGIVQETQYF

D gene: NA
clone size: NA
J gene: TRBJ2-2
V gene: TRBV5-4
CDR3 DNA: TGTGCCGTCACGGCGAACACCGGGGAGCTGTTTTTT
CDR3 protein: CAVTANTGELFF

D gene: NA
clone size: NA
J gene: TRBJ1-1
V gene: TRBV5-6
CDR3 DNA: TGTGCCAGCAGCTTGGTCCCAGGGGAGGGCACTGAAGCTTTCTTT
CDR3 protein: CASSLVPGEGTEAFF

D gene: NA
clone size: NA
J gene: TRBJ2-1
V gene: TRBV30
CDR3 DNA: TGTGCCTGGCAGAACAGGGTGGGGAAACATGAGCAGTTCTTC
CDR3 protein: CAWQNRVGKHEQFF

D gene: NA
clone size: NA
J gene: TRBJ2-3
V gene: TRBV5-6
CDR3 DNA: TGTGCCAGCAGGCTCCGGGGGCCGGGTGGGTCAGGTACGCAGTATTTT
CDR3 protein: CASRLRGPGGSGTQYF

D gene: TRBD1
clone size: NA
J gene: TRBJ2-5
V gene: TRBV7-9
CDR3 DNA: TGTGCCAGCAGCCGCCGCCCGACAGGGGGTGAGGAGACCCAGTACTTC
CDR3 protein: CASSRRPTGGEETQYF

D gene: NA
clone size: NA
J gene: TRBJ1-2
V gene: TRBV6-1
CDR3 DNA: TGTGCCGGGTCCCTGGGTAATGACTATGGCTACACCTTC
CDR3 protein: CAGSLGNDYGYTF

D gene: TRBD1
clone size: NA
J gene: TRBJ2-7
V gene: TRBV19
CDR3 DNA: TGTGCCAGTAGCCCTCGACCGGGACAGGGGGCGGCCGAGCAGTACTTC
CDR3 protein: CASSPRPGQGAAEQYF

D gene: NA
clone size: NA
J gene: TRBJ1-1
V gene: TRBV5-1
CDR3 DNA: TGCGCCAGCAGCTCAGGGGAATCGGGCACTGAAGCTTTCTTT
CDR3 protein: CASSSGESGTEAFF

D gene: NA
clone size: NA
J gene: TRBJ2-5
V gene: TRBV30
CDR3 DNA: TGTGCCTGGAGTGAAGGGGTCCAAGAGACCCAGTACTTC
CDR3 protein: CAWSEGVQETQYF

D gene: NA
clone size: NA
J gene: TRBJ1-1
V gene: TRBV15
CDR3 DNA: TGTGCCACCCAGAGCGGACAAAAGAACACTGAAGCTTTCTTT
CDR3 protein: CATQSGQKNTEAFF

D gene: NA
clone size: NA
J gene: TRBJ1-3
V gene: TRBV9
CDR3 DNA: TGTGCCAGCAGCGTAGCAATCTCGGGAGGAAACACCATATATTTT
CDR3 protein: CASSVAISGGNTIYF

D gene: TRBD1
clone size: once
J gene: TRBJ1-1
V gene: TRBV19
CDR3 DNA: TGTGCCAGTAGGGGACAGGGAGACGGCACTGAAGCTTTCTTT
CDR3 protein: CASRGQGDGTEAFF

D gene: NA
clone size: NA
J gene: TRBJ1-6
V gene: TRBV5-1
CDR3 DNA: TGCGCCAGCAGCTTGTCCCGGGAGAATTCACCCCTCCACTTT
CDR3 protein: CASSLSRENSPLHF

D gene: NA
clone size: NA
J gene: TRBJ1-2
V gene: TRBV5-4
CDR3 DNA: TGTGCCAGCAGCTTAAGAAGGGCCAATAACTATGGCTACACCTTC
CDR3 protein: CASSLRRANNYGYTF

D gene: NA
clone size: NA
J gene: TRBJ1-2
V gene: TRBV30
CDR3 DNA: TGTGCCTGTAGGGGAGCTAACTATGGCTACACCTTC
CDR3 protein: CACRGANYGYTF

D gene: NA
clone size: NA
J gene: TRBJ1-1
V gene: TRBV30
CDR3 DNA: TGTGCCTGGAGTCAGGAGAGGGGATGGTTCACTGAAGCTTTCTTT
CDR3 protein: CAWSQERGWFTEAFF

D gene: NA
clone size: NA
J gene: TRBJ1-2
V gene: TRBV19
CDR3 DNA: TGTGCCAGTAGTATACAGGAAGTGGGTCTCACCTTC
CDR3 protein: CASSIQEVGLTF

D gene: TRBD1
clone size: many
J gene: TRBJ1-1
V gene: TRBV27
CDR3 DNA: TGTGCCAGCAGCTTACGACAGGGAAGGACTGAAGCTTTCTTT
CDR3 protein: CASSLRQGRTEAFF

D gene: TRBD1
clone size: NA
J gene: TRBJ1-5
V gene: TRBV11-3
CDR3 DNA: TGTGCCAGCAGCGAATCCGGGACAGCACCTAATCAGCCCCAGCATTTT
CDR3 protein: CASSESGTAPNQPQHF

D gene: NA
clone size: NA
J gene: TRBJ1-4
V gene: TRBV27
CDR3 DNA: TGTGCCAGCAGTAACTTACGAAGGATTAATGAAAAACTGTTTTTT
CDR3 protein: CASSNLRRINEKLFF

D gene: NA
clone size: NA
J gene: TRBJ2-7
V gene: TRBV6-5
CDR3 DNA: TGTGCCAGCAGTTACGGGAACGAGGGGACCTACGAGCAGTACTTC
CDR3 protein: CASSYGNEGTYEQYF

D gene: NA
clone size: NA
J gene: TRBJ2-3
V gene: TRBV12-5
CDR3 DNA: TGTGCTAGTGGTTTGGGGACAGAGACAGATACGCAGTATTTT
CDR3 protein: CASGLGTETDTQYF

D gene: TRBD2
clone size: NA
J gene: TRBJ2-1
V gene: TRBV11-2
CDR3 DNA: TGTGCCAGCAGCTTGGGACTAGCGGGAGCTTATGAGCAGTTCTTC
CDR3 protein: CASSLGLAGAYEQFF

D gene: NA
clone size: NA
J gene: TRBJ2-5
V gene: TRBV7-2
CDR3 DNA: TGTGCCAGCAGCTTAAGGTCGTTGGAGACCCAGTACTTC
CDR3 protein: CASSLRSLETQYF

D gene: TRBD1
clone size: NA
J gene: TRBJ1-2
V gene: TRBV11-1
CDR3 DNA: TGTGCCAGCAGCCCACAGGGGGCTCAAGCTAACTATGGCTACACCTTC
CDR3 protein: CASSPQGAQANYGYTF

D gene: TRBD1
clone size: NA
J gene: TRBJ1-2
V gene: TRBV19
CDR3 DNA: TGTGCCAGTAGTCCCCGGACAGGAGGCTACACCTTC
CDR3 protein: CASSPRTGGYTF